The rows below give T cell receptor beta chains drawn from one sample of a study of PD-1 blockade in classical Hodgkin lymphoma. Repertoires were generated with immunoSEQ multiplex PCR, while TCRdb's copy carries only in-frame clones and drops some. The sample has roughly 30,000 clones; approximately 90% are singletons. The sample consisted of CD4+ T cells from blood. The source is a human donor with classical Hodgkin lymphoma. Each CDR3 is given with its conserved first and last residue. The order of the fields is clone size, D gene, J gene, V gene, CDR3 protein, CDR3 DNA. A D gene is named only where the DNA matches it firmly. Size values are once, few and many counts, or a class for expanded clones, and some rows have none.

. . TRBJ1-3 TRBV18 CASSPGGDLSGNTIYF TGTGCCAGCTCACCGGGCGGTGACCTCTCTGGAAACACCATATATTTT
. . TRBJ2-7 TRBV5-1 CASTKDPGRGNEQYF TGCGCCAGCACCAAAGACCCAGGGAGAGGGAACGAGCAGTACTTC
. . TRBJ2-2 TRBV6-5 CASSYFPLDHTGELFF TGTGCCAGCAGTTACTTTCCTCTAGATCATACCGGGGAGCTGTTTTTT
. TRBD1 TRBJ1-2 TRBV5-6 CASSLGGQGRNYGYTF TGTGCCAGCAGCCTGGGGGGACAGGGGCGGAACTATGGCTACACCTTC
. . TRBJ2-6 TRBV5-1 CASSASSGANVLTF TGCGCCAGCAGCGCATCTTCTGGGGCCAACGTCCTGACTTTC
once . TRBJ2-7 TRBV27 CASSYFPSYEQYF TGTGCCAGCTCATATTTCCCCTCCTACGAGCAGTACTTC
. TRBD1 TRBJ2-5 TRBV7-9 CASSARQGETQYF TGTGCCAGCAGCGCCAGACAGGGGGAGACCCAGTACTTC
. TRBD1 TRBJ1-2 TRBV6-1 CASSAYREGAYGYTF TGTGCCAGCAGTGCGTATCGCGAGGGGGCCTATGGCTACACCTTC
. . TRBJ1-1 TRBV5-4 CASSPGNTEAFF TGTGCCAGCAGTCCGGGGAACACTGAAGCTTTCTTT
. . TRBJ2-7 TRBV28 CASLAGASYEQYF TGTGCCAGCTTGGCAGGAGCTTCCTACGAGCAGTACTTC
. . TRBJ2-1 TRBV28 CASSPQSSYNEQFF TGTGCCAGCAGTCCCCAGAGCTCCTACAATGAGCAGTTCTTC
. TRBD1 TRBJ1-1 TRBV6-5 CASSYPTGRGEAFF TGTGCCAGCAGTTATCCGACAGGGAGGGGTGAAGCTTTCTTT
. . TRBJ2-3 TRBV5-6 CASSPRGADTQYF TGTGCCAGCAGCCCGAGGGGGGCAGATACGCAGTATTTT
. . TRBJ1-1 TRBV5-6 CASSGGKNTEAFF TGTGCCAGCAGCGGCGGGAAGAACACTGAAGCTTTCTTT
. . TRBJ1-4 TRBV10-3 CAISATLSRGLEKLFF TGTGCCATCAGTGCCACCTTGAGCAGGGGTTTGGAAAAACTGTTTTTT